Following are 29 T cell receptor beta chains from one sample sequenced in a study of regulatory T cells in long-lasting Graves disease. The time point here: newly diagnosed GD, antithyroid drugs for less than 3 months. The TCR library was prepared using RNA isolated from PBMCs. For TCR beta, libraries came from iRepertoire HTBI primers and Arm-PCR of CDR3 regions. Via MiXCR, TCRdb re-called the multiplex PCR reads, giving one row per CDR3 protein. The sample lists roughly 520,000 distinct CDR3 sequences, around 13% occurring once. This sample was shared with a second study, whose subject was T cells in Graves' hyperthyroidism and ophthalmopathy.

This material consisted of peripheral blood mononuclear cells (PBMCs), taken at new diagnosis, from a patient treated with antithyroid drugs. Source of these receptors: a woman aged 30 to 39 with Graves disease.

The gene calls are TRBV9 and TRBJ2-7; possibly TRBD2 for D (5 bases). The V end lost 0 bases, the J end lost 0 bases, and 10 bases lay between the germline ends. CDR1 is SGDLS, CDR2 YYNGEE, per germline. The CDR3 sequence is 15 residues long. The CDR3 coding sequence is TGTGCCAGCAGCGTAGCAGGCGGGCCCTCCTACGAGCAGTACTTC. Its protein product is CASSVAGGPSYEQYF. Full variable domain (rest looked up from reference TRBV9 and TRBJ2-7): DSGVTQTPKHLITATGQRVTLRCSPRSGDLSVYWYQQSLDQGLQFLIQYYNGEERAKGNILERFSAQQFPDLHSELNLSSLELGDSALYFCASSVAGGPSYEQYFGPGTRLTVT.

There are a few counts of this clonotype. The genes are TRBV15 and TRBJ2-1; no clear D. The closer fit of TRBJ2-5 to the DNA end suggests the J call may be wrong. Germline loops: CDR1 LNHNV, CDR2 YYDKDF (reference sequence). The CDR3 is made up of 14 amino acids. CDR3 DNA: TGTGCCACCAGCAGAGTTCCCCTGGGGGAGACCCAGTACTTC. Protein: CATSRVPLGETQYF.

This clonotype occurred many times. CDR3 coding DNA: TGTGCCAGCAGCGCCGGGACTAGCTACTACGAGCAGTACTTC. This sequence encodes CASSAGTSYYEQYF. This rearrangement joins TRBV11-1 to TRBJ2-7; 9 positions match TRBD2. The CDR3 sequence is 14 residues long. With 5 bases clipped from V and 3 bases from J, the junction kept 5 bases outside the gene matches. Germline lookup yields CDR1 SGHAT and CDR2 FQDESV (reference sequence).

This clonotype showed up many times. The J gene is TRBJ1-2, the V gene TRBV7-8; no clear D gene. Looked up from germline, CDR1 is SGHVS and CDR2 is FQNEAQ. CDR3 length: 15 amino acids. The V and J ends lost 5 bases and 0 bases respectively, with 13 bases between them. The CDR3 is CASSPLRTANYGYTF. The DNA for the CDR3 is TGTGCCAGCAGCCCACTTAGGACCGCTAACTATGGCTACACCTTC.

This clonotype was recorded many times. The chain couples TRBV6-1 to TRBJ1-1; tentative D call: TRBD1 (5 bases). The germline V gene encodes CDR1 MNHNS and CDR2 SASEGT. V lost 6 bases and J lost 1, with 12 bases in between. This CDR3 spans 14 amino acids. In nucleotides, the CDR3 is TGTGCCAGCAGACAAACCGGGGGGAACACTGAAGCTTTCTTT. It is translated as CASRQTGGNTEAFF.

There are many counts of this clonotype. The CDR3 nucleotides are TGTGCCAGCAGCCGTGTAGGAGGAAAAGGGGCCAAAAACATTCAGTACTTC. It is translated as CASSRVGGKGAKNIQYF. The V call is TRBV12-3 or TRBV12-4, the J call TRBJ2-4; tentative D call: TRBD2 (5 bases). CDR3 length equals 17 residues. Trimming pared 6 bases from V and 1 base from J, leaving 19 bases between.

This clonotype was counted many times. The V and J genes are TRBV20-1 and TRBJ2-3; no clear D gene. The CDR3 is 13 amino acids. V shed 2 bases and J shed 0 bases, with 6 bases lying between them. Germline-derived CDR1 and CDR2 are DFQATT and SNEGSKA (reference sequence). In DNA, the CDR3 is TGCAGTGCTAGACATGACAGCACAGATACGCAGTATTTT. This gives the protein CSARHDSTDTQYF.

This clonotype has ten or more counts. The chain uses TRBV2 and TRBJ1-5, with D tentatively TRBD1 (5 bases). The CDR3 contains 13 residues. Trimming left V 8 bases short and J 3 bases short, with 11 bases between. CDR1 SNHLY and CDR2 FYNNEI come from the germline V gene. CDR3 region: CASEGRNNQPQHF. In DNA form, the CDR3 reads TGTGCCAGCGAGGGACGGAACAATCAGCCCCAGCATTTT.

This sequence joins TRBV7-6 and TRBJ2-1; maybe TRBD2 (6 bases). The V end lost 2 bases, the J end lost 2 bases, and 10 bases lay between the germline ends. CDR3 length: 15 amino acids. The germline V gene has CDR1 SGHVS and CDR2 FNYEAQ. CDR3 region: CASSLRTGAYNEQFF. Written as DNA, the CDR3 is TGTGCCAGCAGCTTACGGACGGGAGCCTACAATGAGCAGTTCTTC.

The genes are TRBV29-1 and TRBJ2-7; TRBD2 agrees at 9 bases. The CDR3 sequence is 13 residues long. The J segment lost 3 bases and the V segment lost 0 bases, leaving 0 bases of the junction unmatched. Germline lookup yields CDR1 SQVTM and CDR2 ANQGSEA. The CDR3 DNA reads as TGCAGCGTTGAAGATAGCGGGGGCTACGAGCAGTACTTC. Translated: CSVEDSGGYEQYF.

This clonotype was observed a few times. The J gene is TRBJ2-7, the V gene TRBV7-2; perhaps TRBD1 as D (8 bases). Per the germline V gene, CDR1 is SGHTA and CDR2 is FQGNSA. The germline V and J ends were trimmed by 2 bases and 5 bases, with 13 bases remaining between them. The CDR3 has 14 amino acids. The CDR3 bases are TGTGCCAGCAGCTTAAATACAGGGGGGGACGAGCAGTACTTC. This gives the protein CASSLNTGGDEQYF.

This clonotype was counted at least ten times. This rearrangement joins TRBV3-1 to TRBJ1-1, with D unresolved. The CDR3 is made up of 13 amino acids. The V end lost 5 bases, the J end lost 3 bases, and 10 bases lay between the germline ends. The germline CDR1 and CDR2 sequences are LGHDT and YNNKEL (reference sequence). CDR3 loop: CASSATQDTEAFF. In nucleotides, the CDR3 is TGTGCCAGCAGCGCAACCCAGGACACTGAAGCTTTCTTT.

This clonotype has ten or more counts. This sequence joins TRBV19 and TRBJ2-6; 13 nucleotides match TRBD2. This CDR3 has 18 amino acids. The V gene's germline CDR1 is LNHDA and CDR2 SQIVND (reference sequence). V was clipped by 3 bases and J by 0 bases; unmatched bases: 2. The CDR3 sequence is CASSMGLAGISGANVLTF. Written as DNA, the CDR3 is TGTGCCAGTAGTATGGGACTAGCGGGAATCTCTGGGGCCAACGTCCTGACTTTC.

CDR3 loop: CASSLTGGLGYNEQFF. In DNA form, the CDR3 reads TGTGCCAGCAGTCTTACAGGGGGCTTAGGGTACAATGAGCAGTTCTTC. The V call is TRBV2, the J call TRBJ2-1, with 9 bases that match TRBD1. CDR1 SNHLY and CDR2 FYNNEI come from the germline V gene. With 5 bases clipped from V and 4 bases from J, the junction kept 9 bases outside the gene matches. The CDR3 is 16 residues long.

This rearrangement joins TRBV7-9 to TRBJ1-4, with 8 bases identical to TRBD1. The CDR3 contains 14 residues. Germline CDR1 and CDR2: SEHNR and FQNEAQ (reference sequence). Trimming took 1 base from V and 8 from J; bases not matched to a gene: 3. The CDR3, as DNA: TGTGCCAGCAGCTTAGGGACAGGGAAGGAAAAACTGTTTTTT. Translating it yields CASSLGTGKEKLFF.

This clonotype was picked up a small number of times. CDR3 protein: CASSVAQYNEQFF. The CDR3, as DNA: TGTGCCAGCAGCGTAGCTCAGTACAATGAGCAGTTCTTC. This rearrangement joins TRBV9 to TRBJ2-1, with D hard to call. Germline CDR1 and CDR2: SGDLS and YYNGEE. V dropped 0 bases and J dropped 4 bases, with 5 bases sitting between them. The CDR3 runs 13 residues.

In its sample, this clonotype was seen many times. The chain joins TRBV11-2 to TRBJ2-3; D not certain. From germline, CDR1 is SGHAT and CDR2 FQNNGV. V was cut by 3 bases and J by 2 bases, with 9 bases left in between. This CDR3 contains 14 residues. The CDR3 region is CASSFRPVTDTQYF. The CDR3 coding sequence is TGTGCCAGCAGCTTCCGGCCCGTCACAGATACGCAGTATTTT.

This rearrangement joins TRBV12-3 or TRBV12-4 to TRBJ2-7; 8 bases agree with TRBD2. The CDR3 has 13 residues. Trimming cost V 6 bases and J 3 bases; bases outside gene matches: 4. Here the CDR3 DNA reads TGTGCCAGCAGCCATAGCGGGAACTACGAGCAGTACTTC. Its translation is CASSHSGNYEQYF.

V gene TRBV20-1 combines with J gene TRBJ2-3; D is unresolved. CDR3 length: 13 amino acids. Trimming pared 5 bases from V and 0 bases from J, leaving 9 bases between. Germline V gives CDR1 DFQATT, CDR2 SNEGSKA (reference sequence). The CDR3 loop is CSAHPVSTDTQYF. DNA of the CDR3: TGCAGTGCTCATCCGGTTAGCACAGATACGCAGTATTTT.

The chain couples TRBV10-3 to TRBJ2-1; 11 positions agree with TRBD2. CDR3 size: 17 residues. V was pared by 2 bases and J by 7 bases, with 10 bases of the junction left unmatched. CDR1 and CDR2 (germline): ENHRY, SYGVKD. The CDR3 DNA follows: TGTGCCATCAGTGAGGGGGTAGCGGGAGGGCCAAGGAATGAGCAGTTCTTC. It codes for CAISEGVAGGPRNEQFF.

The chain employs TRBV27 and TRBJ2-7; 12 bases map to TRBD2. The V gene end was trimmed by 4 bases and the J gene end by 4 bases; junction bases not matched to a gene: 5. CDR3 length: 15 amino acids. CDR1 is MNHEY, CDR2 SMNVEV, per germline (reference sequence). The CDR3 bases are TGTGCCAGCAGTTGGGGGCTAGCGGGAGGGTACGAGCAGTACTTC. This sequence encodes CASSWGLAGGYEQYF.

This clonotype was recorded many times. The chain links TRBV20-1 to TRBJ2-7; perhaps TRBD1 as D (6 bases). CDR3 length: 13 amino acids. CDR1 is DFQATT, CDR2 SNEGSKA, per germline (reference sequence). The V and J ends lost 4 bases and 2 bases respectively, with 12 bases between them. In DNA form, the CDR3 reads TGCAGTGCTACAAGACAGGCTACCTACGAGCAGTACTTC. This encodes CSATRQATYEQYF.

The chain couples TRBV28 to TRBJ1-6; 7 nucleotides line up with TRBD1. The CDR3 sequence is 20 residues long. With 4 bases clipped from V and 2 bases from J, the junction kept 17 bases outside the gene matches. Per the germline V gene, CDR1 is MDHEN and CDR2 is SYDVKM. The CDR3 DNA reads TGTGCCAGCAGTTCCACCCAGCCAGGGGGAGGTGTCACCTATAATTCACCCCTCCACTTT. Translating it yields CASSSTQPGGGVTYNSPLHF. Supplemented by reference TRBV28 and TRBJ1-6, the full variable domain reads DVKVTQSSRYLVKRTGEKVFLECVQDMDHENMFWYRQDPGLGLRLIYFSYDVKMKEKGDIPEGYSVSREKKERFSLILESASTNQTSMYLCASSSTQPGGGVTYNSPLHFGNGTRLTVT.

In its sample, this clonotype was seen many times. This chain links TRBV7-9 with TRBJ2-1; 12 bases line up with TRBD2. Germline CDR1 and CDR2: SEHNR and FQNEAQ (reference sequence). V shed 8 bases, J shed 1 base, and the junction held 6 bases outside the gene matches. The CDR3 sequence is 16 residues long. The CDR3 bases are TGTGCCAGCGGCTCAACTAGCGGGAGGTCCTACAATGAGCAGTTCTTC. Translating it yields CASGSTSGRSYNEQFF.

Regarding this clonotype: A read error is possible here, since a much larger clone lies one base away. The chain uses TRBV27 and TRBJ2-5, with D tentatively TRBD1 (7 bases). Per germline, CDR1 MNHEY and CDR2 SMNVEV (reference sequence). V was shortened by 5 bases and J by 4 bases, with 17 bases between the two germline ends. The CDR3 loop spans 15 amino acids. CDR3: CASSDLEGAGETQYF. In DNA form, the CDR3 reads TGTGCCAGCAGTGATTTGGAGGGGGCAGGAGAGACCCAGTACTTC.

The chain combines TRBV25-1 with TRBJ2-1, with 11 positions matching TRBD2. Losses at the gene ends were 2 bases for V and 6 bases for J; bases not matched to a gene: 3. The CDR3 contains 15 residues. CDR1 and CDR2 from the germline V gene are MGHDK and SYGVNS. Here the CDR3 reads CASSERTSGSNEQFF. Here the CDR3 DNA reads TGTGCCAGCAGTGAAAGAACTAGCGGGAGCAATGAGCAGTTCTTC.

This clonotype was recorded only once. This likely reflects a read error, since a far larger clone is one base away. The CDR3 here is CASSSMVTGLLNTEAFF. The CDR3, as DNA: TGTGCCAGCAGTTCAATGGTCACAGGGCTCTTGAACACTGAAGCTTTCTTT. V and J are TRBV10-3 and TRBJ1-1; TRBD1 is a possible D gene (6 bases). Germline-derived CDR1 and CDR2 are ENHRY and SYGVKD. The CDR3 length is 17 residues.

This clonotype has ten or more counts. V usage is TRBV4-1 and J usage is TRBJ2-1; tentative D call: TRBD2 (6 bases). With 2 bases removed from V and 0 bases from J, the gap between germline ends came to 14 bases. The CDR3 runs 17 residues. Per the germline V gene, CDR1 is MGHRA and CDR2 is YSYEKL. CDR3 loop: CASSQPPSGHSYNEQFF. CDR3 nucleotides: TGCGCCAGCAGCCAACCCCCAAGCGGGCACTCCTACAATGAGCAGTTCTTC.

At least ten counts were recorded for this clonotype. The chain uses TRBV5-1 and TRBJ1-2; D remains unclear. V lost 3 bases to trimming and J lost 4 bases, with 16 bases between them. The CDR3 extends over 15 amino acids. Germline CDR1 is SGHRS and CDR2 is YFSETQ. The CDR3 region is CASSYSGRIVYGYTF. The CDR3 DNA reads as TGCGCCAGCAGCTACTCCGGGAGAATCGTCTATGGCTACACCTTC. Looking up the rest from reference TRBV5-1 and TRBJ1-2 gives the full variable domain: KAGVTQTPRYLIKTRGQQVTLSCSPISGHRSVSWYQQTPGQGLQFLFEYFSETQRNKGNFPGRFSGRQFSNSRSEMNVSTLELGDSALYLCASSYSGRIVYGYTFGSGTRLTVV.